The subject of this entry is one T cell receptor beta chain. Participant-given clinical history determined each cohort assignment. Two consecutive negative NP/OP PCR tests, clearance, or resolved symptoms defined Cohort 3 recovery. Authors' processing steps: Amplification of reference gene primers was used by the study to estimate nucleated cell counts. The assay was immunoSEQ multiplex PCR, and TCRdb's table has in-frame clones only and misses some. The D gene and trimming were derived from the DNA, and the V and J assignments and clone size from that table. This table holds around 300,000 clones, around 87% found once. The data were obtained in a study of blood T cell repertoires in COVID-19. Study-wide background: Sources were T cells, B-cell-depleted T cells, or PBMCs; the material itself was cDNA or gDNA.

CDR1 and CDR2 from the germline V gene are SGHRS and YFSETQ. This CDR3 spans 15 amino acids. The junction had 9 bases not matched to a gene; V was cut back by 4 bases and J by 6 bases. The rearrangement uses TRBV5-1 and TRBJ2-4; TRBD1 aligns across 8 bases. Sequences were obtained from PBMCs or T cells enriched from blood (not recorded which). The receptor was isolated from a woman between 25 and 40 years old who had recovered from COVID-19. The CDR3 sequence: CASSPADRDGNIQYF. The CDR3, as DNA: TGCGCCAGCAGCCCCGCGGACAGGGATGGAAACATTCAGTACTTC.